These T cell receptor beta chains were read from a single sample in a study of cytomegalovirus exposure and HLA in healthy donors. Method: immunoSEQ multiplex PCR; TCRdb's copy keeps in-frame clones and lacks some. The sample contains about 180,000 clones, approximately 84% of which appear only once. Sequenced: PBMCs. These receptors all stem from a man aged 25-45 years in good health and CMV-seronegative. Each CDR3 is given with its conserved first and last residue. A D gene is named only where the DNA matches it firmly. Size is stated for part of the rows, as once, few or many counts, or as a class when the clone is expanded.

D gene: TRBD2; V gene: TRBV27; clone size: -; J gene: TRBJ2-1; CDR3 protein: CASSLLASGGAHHEQFF; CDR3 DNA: TGTGCCAGCAGTTTATTGGCTAGCGGGGGGGCTCATCATGAGCAGTTCTTC
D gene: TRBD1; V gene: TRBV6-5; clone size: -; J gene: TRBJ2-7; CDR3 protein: CASGQGEGYEQYF; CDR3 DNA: TGTGCCAGTGGACAGGGGGAGGGCTACGAGCAGTACTTC
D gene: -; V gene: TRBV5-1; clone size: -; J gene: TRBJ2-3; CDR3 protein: CASSMVLADTDTQYF; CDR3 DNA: TGCGCCAGCAGCATGGTCCTAGCAGACACAGATACGCAGTATTTT
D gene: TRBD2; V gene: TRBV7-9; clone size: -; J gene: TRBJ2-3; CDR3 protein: CSSSLATSGGTDTQYF; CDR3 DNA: TGTTCCAGCAGCTTAGCGACTAGCGGAGGCACAGATACGCAGTATTTT
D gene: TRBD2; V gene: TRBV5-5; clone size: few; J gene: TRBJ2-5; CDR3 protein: CASSLTLAGVQETQYF; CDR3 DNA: TGTGCCAGCAGCTTGACACTAGCGGGAGTCCAAGAGACCCAGTACTTC
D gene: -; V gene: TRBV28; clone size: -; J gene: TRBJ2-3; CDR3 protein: CASSDRLASTDTQYF; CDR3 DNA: TGTGCCAGCAGCGACAGGTTGGCCAGCACAGATACGCAGTATTTT
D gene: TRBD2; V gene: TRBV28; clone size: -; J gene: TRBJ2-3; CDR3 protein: CASSSGGAGTDTQYF; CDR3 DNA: TGTGCCAGCAGTAGCGGGGGGGCAGGCACAGATACGCAGTATTTT
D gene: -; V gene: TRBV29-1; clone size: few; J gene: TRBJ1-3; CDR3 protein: CSVDSIRQPGNTIYF; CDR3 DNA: TGCAGCGTTGACAGTATTCGACAGCCTGGAAACACCATATATTTT
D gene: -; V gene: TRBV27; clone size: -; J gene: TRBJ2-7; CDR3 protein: CASSLRRTYEQYF; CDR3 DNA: TGTGCCAGCAGTTTACGGAGAACCTACGAGCAGTACTTC
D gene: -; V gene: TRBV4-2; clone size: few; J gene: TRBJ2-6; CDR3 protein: CASSQGLSGANVLTF; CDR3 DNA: TGTGCCAGCAGCCAGGGACTTTCTGGGGCCAACGTCCTGACTTTC
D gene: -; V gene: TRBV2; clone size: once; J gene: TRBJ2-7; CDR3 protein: CASSGPGEGEQYF; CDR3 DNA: TGTGCCAGCAGTGGTCCGGGAGAAGGTGAGCAGTACTTC
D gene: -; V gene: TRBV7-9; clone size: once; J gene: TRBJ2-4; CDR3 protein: CASSLPAGVAKNIQYF; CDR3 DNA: TGTGCCAGCAGCTTACCCGCAGGGGTAGCCAAAAACATTCAGTACTTC
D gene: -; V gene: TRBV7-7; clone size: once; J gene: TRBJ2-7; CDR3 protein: CASSPSGSSYEQYF; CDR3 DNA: TGTGCTAGCAGCCCCTCCGGGTCCTCCTACGAGCAGTACTTC
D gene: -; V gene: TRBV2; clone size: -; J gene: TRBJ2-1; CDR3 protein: CASRSGSSYNEQFF; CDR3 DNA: TGTGCCAGCAGGTCTGGGAGTTCCTACAATGAGCAGTTCTTC
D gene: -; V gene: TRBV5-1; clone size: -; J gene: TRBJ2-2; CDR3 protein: CASSLFLHTGELFF; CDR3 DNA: TGCGCCAGCAGCTTGTTCCTCCACACCGGGGAGCTGTTTTTT
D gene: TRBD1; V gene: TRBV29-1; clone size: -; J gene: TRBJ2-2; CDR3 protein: CSVDRGNTGELFF; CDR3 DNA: TGCAGCGTCGACAGGGGGAACACCGGGGAGCTGTTTTTT
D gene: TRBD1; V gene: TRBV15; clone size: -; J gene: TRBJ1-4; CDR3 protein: CATSRGQIEKLFF; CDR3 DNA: TGTGCCACCAGCAGGGGACAGATTGAAAAACTGTTTTTT
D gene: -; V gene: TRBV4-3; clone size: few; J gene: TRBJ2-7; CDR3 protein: CASSQTRAGQGTYEQYF; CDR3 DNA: TGCGCCAGCAGCCAAACTCGGGCGGGTCAAGGGACTTACGAGCAGTACTTC
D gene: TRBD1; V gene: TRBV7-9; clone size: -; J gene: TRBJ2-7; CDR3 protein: CASSDGLGQGASYEQYF; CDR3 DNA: TGTGCCAGCAGCGACGGACTCGGACAGGGGGCTTCGTACGAGCAGTACTTC
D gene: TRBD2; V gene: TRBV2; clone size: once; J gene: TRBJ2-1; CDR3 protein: CASLTSLYDNEQFF; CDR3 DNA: TGTGCCAGCTTGACTAGCCTTTACGACAATGAGCAGTTCTTC
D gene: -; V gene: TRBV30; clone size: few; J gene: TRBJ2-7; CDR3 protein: CAWKPGFSYEQYF; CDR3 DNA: TGTGCCTGGAAGCCGGGATTCTCCTACGAGCAGTACTTC
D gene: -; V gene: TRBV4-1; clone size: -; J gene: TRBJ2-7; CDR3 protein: CASSQDRVHEQYF; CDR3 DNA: TGCGCCAGCAGCCAAGACAGGGTCCACGAGCAGTACTTC
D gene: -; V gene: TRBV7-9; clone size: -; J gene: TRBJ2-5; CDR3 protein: CASSFAGVETQYF; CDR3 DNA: TGTGCCAGCAGCTTTGCAGGGGTGGAGACCCAGTACTTC
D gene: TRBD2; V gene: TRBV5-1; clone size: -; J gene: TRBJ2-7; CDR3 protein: CASSLAGEFYEQYF; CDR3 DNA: TGCGCCAGCAGCTTAGCGGGAGAGTTCTACGAGCAGTACTTC
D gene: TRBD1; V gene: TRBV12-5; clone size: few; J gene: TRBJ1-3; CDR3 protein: CASASGQGAGNTIYF; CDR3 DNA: TGTGCTAGTGCCTCGGGACAGGGAGCTGGAAACACCATATATTTT
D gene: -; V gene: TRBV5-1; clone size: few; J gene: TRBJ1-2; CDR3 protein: CASSLTPDKMNYGYTF; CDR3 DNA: TGCGCCAGCAGCTTGACCCCAGACAAAATGAACTATGGCTACACCTTC
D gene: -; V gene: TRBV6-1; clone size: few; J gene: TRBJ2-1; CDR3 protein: CASSARRAGEQFF; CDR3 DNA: TGTGCCAGCAGTGCACGCCGGGCGGGTGAGCAGTTCTTC
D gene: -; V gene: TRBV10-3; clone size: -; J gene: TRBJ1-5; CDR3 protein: CAISESWAGNQPQHF; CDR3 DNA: TGTGCCATCAGTGAGTCTTGGGCAGGGAATCAGCCCCAGCATTTT
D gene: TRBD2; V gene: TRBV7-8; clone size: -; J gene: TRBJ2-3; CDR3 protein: CASSLRAGGPRTDTQYF; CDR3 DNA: TGTGCCAGCAGCTTACGAGCGGGAGGGCCAAGGACAGATACGCAGTATTTT
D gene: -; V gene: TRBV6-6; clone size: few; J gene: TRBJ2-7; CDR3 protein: CASSYFSEGVYEQYF; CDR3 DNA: TGTGCCAGCAGTTACTTTTCAGAGGGCGTGTACGAGCAGTACTTC
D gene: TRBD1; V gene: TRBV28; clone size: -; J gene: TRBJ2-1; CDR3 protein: CASSTQQGNEQFF; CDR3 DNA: TGTGCCAGCAGTACCCAACAGGGGAATGAGCAGTTCTTC
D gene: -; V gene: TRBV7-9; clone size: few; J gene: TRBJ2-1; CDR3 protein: CASSFHGEQFF; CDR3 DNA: TGTGCCAGCAGCTTCCATGGCGAGCAGTTCTTC
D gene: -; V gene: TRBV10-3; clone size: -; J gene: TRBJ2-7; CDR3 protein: CAISESPGYEQYF; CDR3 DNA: TGTGCCATCAGTGAGTCGCCCGGCTACGAGCAGTACTTC
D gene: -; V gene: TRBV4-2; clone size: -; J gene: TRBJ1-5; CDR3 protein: CASSQGPAQTNQPQHF; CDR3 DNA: TGTGCCAGCAGCCAAGGACCAGCGCAGACCAATCAGCCCCAGCATTTT
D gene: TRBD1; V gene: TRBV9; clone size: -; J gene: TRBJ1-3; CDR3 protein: CASSPSTGRPGNTIYF; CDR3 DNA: TGTGCCAGCAGCCCATCGACAGGGAGGCCTGGAAACACCATATATTTT
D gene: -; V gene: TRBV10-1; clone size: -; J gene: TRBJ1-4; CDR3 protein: CATRDTSNEKLFF; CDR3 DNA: TGCGCCACAAGGGACACTTCTAATGAAAAACTGTTTTTT
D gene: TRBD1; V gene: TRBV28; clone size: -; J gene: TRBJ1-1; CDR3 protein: CASKAQGAQGTEAFF; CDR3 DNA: TGTGCCAGCAAGGCACAGGGGGCGCAGGGCACTGAAGCTTTCTTT
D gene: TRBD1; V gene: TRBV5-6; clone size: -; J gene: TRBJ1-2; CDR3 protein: CASRDGTGRIYGYTF; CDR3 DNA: TGTGCCAGCAGGGACGGGACAGGACGGATCTATGGCTACACCTTC
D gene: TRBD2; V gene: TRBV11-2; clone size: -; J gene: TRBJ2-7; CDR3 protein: CASSLAGGDEQYF; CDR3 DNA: TGTGCCAGCAGCCTAGCGGGGGGTGACGAGCAGTACTTC
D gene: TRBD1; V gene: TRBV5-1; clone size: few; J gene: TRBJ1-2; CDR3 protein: CASNPEGGAGGYTF; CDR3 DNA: TGCGCCAGCAACCCGGAAGGGGGCGCGGGCGGCTACACCTTC